The clone carrying this T cell receptor (beta chain) was observed a single time. Its antigen remains unidentified. The sample comes from a study of CD8+CD57+ T cells in acquired aplastic anemia. Profiling of TCR beta VDJ combinations and CDR3 sequences used genomic DNA as template. One entry per CDR3 protein results from TCRdb running MiXCR on the reads. The table lists about 170,000 distinct CDR3 sequences, 60% to 70% of them singletons. General study findings and limits: The number of CD8+ CDR3 sequences shared by patients and controls was twenty-nine.

The V end was cut by 4 bases, the J end by 8 bases, with 14 bases between. Looked up from germline, CDR1 is LNHDA and CDR2 is SQIVND (reference sequence). The CDR3 extends over 13 amino acids. This sequence originates from a human donor in good health. This sequence joins TRBV19 and TRBJ1-1; perhaps TRBD1 as D (5 bases). The sample was sorted CD4+, CD8+, or CD8+CD57+ T cells (not recorded which) from PBMCs. The DNA for the CDR3 is TGTGCCAGTAGTACCCGGGACCTACCAGAAGCTTTCTTT. Its protein is CASSTRDLPEAFF.